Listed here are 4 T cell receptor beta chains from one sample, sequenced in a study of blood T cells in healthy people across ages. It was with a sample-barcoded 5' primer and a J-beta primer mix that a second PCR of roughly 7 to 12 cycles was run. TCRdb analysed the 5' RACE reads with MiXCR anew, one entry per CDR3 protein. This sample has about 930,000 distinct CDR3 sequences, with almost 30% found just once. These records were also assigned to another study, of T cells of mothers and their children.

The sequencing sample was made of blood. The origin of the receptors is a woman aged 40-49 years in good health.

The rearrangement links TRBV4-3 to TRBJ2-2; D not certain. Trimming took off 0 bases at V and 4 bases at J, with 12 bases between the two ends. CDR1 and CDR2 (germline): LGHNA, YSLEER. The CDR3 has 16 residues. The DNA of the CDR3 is TGCGCCAGCAGCCAAGAGGCAAACCTCTTCACCGGGGAGCTGTTTTTT. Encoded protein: CASSQEANLFTGELFF.

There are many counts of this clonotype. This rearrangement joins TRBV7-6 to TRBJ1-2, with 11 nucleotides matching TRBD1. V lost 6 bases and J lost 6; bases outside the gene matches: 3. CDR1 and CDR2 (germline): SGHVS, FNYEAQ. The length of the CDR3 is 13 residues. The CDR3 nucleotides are TGTGCCAGCAGTAAGGACAGGGGGCATGGCTACACCTTC. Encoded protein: CASSKDRGHGYTF.

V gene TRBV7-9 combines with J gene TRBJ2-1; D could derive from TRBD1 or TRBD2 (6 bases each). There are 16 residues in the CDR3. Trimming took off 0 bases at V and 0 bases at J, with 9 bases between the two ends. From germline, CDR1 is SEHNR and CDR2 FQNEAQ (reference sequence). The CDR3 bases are TGTGCCAGCAGCTTAGCACAGGGAGGCTCCTACAATGAGCAGTTCTTC. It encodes CASSLAQGGSYNEQFF.

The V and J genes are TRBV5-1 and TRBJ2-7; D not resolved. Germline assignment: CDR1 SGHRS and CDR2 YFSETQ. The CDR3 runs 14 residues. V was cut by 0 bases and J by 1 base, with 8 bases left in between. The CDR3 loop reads CASSLDGDSYEQYF. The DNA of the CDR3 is TGCGCCAGCAGCTTGGATGGAGATTCCTACGAGCAGTACTTC.